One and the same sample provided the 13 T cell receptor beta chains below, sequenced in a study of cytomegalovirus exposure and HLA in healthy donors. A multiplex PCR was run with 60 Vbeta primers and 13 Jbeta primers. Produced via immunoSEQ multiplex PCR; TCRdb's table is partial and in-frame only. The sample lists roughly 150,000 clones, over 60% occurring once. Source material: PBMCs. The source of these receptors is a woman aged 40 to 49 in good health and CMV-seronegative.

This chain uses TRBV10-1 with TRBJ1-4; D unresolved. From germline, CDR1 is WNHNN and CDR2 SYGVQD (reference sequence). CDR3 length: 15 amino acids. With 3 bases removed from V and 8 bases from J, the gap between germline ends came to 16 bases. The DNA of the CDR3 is TGCGCCAGCAGTGAATTTGGAGTCCTCGGAGAAAAACTGTTTTTT. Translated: CASSEFGVLGEKLFF.

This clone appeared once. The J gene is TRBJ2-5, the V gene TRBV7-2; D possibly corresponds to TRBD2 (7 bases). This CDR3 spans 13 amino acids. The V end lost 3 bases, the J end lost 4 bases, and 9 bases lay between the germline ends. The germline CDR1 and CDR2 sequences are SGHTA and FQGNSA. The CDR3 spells CASSLGGPETQYF. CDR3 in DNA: TGTGCCAGCAGCTTGGGGGGGCCAGAGACCCAGTACTTC. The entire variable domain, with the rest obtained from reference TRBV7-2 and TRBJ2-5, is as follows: GAGVSQSPSNKVTEKGKDVELRCDPISGHTALYWYRQSLGQGLEFLIYFQGNSAPDKSGLPSDRFSAERTGGSVSTLTIQRTQQEDSAVYLCASSLGGPETQYFGPGTRLLVL.

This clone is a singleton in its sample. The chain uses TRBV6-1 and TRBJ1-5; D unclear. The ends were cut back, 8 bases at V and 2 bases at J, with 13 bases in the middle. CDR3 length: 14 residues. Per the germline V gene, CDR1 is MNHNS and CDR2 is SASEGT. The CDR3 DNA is TGTGCCAGCGAGGCGGGGTCCGGCAATCAGCCCCAGCATTTT. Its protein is CASEAGSGNQPQHF.

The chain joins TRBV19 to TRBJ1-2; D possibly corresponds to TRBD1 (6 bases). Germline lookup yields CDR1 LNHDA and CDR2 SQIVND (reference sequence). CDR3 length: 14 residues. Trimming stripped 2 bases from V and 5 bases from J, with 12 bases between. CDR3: CASSIPNQGYGYTF. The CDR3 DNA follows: TGTGCCAGTAGTATACCCAATCAGGGGTATGGCTACACCTTC.

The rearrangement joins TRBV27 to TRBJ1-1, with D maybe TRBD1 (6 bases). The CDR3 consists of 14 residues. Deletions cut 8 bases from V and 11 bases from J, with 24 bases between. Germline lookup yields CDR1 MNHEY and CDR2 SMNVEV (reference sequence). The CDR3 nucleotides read TGTGCCAGCCGTCCGTCTTGGGGGCCCTTGGTGGCTTTCTTT. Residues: CASRPSWGPLVAFF.

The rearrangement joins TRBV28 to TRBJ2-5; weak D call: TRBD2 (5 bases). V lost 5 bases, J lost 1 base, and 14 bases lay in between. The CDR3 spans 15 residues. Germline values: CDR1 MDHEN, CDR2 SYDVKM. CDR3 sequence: CASSTSSGVQETQYF. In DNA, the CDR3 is TGTGCCAGCAGTACCAGCTCCGGGGTCCAAGAGACCCAGTACTTC.

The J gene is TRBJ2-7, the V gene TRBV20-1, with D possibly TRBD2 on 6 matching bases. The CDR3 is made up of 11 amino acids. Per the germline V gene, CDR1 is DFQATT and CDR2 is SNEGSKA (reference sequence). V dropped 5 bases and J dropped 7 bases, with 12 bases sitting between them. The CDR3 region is CSASVGREQYF. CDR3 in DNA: TGCAGTGCTTCGGTGGGGAGGGAGCAGTACTTC.

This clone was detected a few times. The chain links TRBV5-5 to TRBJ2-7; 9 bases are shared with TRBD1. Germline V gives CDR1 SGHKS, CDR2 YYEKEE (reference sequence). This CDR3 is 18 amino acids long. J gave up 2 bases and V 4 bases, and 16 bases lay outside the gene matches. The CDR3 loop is CASSRILSRDRVPYEQYF. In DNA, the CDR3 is TGTGCCAGCAGCCGAATTCTGAGCCGGGACAGGGTACCCTACGAGCAGTACTTC.

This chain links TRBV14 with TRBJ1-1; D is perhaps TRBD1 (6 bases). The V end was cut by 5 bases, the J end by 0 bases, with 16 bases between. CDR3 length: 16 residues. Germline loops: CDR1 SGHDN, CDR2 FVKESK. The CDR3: CASSVPQGTMNTEAFF. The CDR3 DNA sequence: TGTGCCAGCAGCGTCCCCCAGGGGACTATGAACACTGAAGCTTTCTTT.

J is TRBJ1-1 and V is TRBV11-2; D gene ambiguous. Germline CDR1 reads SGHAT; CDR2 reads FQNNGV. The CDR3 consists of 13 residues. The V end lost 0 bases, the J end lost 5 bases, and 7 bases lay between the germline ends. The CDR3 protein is CASSLEPGTEAFF. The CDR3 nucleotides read TGTGCCAGCAGCTTAGAACCGGGGACTGAAGCTTTCTTT.

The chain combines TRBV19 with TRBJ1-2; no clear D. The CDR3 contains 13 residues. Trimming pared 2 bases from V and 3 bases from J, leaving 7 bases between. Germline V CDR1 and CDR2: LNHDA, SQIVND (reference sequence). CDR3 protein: CASSISEYYGYTF. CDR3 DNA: TGTGCCAGTAGTATATCAGAATACTATGGCTACACCTTC.

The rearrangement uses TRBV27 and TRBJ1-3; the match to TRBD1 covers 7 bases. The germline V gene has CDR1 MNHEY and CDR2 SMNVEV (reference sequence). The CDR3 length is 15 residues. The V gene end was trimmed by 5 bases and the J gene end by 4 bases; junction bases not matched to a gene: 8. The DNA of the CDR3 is TGTGCCAGCAGTGCCCTGACAGGGTTCGGAAACACCATATATTTT. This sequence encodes CASSALTGFGNTIYF.

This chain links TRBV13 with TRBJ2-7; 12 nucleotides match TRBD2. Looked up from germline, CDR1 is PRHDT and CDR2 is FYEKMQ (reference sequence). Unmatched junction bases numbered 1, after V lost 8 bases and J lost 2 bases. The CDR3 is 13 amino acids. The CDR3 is CASRTSGAYEQYF. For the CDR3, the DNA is TGTGCCAGCCGGACTAGCGGGGCCTACGAGCAGTACTTC. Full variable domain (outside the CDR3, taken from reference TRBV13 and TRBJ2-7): AAGVIQSPRHLIKEKRETATLKCYPIPRHDTVYWYQQGPGQDPQFLISFYEKMQSDKGSIPDRFSAQQFSDYHSELNMSSLELGDSALYFCASRTSGAYEQYFGPGTRLTVT.